This T cell receptor (beta chain) was captured in a study of cytomegalovirus exposure and HLA in healthy donors. The study's findings and limits: Clonal expansion was found to be greater in HLA-associated TCR beta chains than in equally common others in a later analysis. Common viral pathogens were later found to be apparently linked to several of the most significant clusters.

This clone was counted a few times. As yet, its antigen is unknown. 60 Vbeta and 13 Jbeta primers were used in PCR. The method was immunoSEQ multiplex PCR; TCRdb's version includes in-frame clones alone and lacks a portion of them. The sample contains around 170,000 clones, roughly 82% of which appear only once. This TCR derives from a man in his forties or fifties in good health and CMV-seronegative. The sequencing sample was made of PBMCs.

The CDR3 nucleotides read TGTGCCTGGAGTGAGGACTCAAACACTGAAGCTTTCTTT. The encoded protein is CAWSEDSNTEAFF. The rearrangement uses TRBV30 and TRBJ1-1; no clear D. V lost 1 base and J lost 2, with 8 bases in between. CDR1 is GTSNPN and CDR2 is SVGIG in the germline V gene (reference sequence). CDR3 length: 13 amino acids.